This T cell receptor beta chain was captured in a study of T-cell memory formation after mild COVID-19. TCRdb reanalysed the 5' RACE reads using MiXCR and keeps one entry per CDR3 protein. There are 450,000 to 650,000 distinct CDR3 sequences in the sample; about 20% occur only once, and 12% lies in the top ten. The CDR3 covers 15 residues. Germline-derived CDR1 and CDR2 are LGHDT and YNNKEL (reference sequence). V lost 4 bases and J lost 4, with 16 bases in between. The chain recombines TRBV3-1 with TRBJ1-2; tentative D call: TRBD1 (6 bases). Sample: PBMCs or a T cell subset sorted from them (not recorded which). This sequence was found in an adult woman who had mild COVID-19 (a few samples of this study predate the infection). Cell type and time point are not known. CDR3 amino acids: CASSLGPAQGYGYTF. In nucleotides, the CDR3 is TGTGCCAGCAGCCTTGGTCCGGCACAGGGCTATGGCTACACCTTC. Full variable domain (outside the CDR3, taken from reference TRBV3-1 and TRBJ1-2): DTAVSQTPKYLVTQMGNDKSIKCEQNLGHDTMYWYKQDSKKFLKIMFSYNNKELIINETVPNRFSPKSPDKAHLNLHINSLELGDSAVYFCASSLGPAQGYGYTFGSGTRLTVV.